This T cell receptor (beta chain) was sequenced for a study of shared clonotypes between healthy human individuals. Some clones are missing from TCRdb's copy, which holds only in-frame ones; the method was immunoSEQ multiplex PCR. The sample has about 2 million clones; about 95% are singletons. Germline CDR1 is LNHDA and CDR2 is SQIVND (reference sequence). This CDR3 contains 13 residues. V was pared by 5 bases and J by 4 bases, with 9 bases between. CD45RO-negative cells were positively selected for CCR7, leaving out terminally differentiated effector memory CD45RA+ cells. This TCR was sampled from a man aged 18 to 35 in good health. The gene calls are TRBV19 and TRBJ2-1, with D possibly matching TRBD2 (5 bases). Sequenced sample: naive CD8+ T cells sorted from blood. CDR3 residues: CASSQTSYNEQFF. CDR3 nucleotide sequence: TGTGCCAGTAGTCAAACTAGTTACAATGAGCAGTTCTTC.